This is a list of T cell receptor beta chains from one sample in a study of CD8 T cells in Susac syndrome. TCRdb re-analysed the immunoSEQ multiplex PCR reads in MiXCR, keeping a single row per CDR3 protein. The profile shows about 140,000 distinct CDR3 sequences, approximately 95% of them singletons. The material sequenced was CD4+ T cells from PBMCs. The receptors originated from a human donor with Susac syndrome. CDR3s include the opening cysteine and the closing phenylalanine or tryptophan. A D gene is named only where the DNA matches it firmly. Rows give clone size only sometimes, using once, few, many, or a class for an expanded clone.

V gene	J gene	D gene	clone size	CDR3 protein	CDR3 DNA
TRBV7-2	TRBJ1-2	TRBD1	-	CASRTGTLHGYTF	TGTGCCAGCAGGACAGGGACGCTCCATGGCTACACCTTC
TRBV7-9	TRBJ1-4	TRBD1	-	CASSLGDRGTNEKLFF	TGTGCCAGCAGCTTAGGGGACAGGGGAACTAATGAAAAACTGTTTTTT
TRBV30	TRBJ2-7	TRBD1	once	CAWSPPRDRVEQYF	TGTGCCTGGAGTCCACCGCGGGACAGGGTCGAGCAGTACTTC
TRBV19	TRBJ2-1	-	-	CASTEFGEQFF	TGTGCCAGTACGGAGTTCGGTGAGCAGTTCTTC
TRBV9	TRBJ1-4	-	-	CASSVDLGEKLFF	TGTGCCAGCAGCGTAGATTTGGGTGAAAAACTGTTTTTT
TRBV28	TRBJ1-1	-	-	CASSLGGAEAFF	TGTGCCAGCAGTTTAGGAGGGGCTGAAGCTTTCTTT
TRBV18	TRBJ1-6	-	-	CASSTGQRVNSPLHF	TGTGCCAGCTCAACCGGACAGCGAGTTAATTCACCCCTCCACTTT
TRBV27	TRBJ2-7	-	-	CASTPSGALLYEQYF	TGTGCCAGCACCCCGTCCGGGGCCCTTCTCTACGAGCAGTACTTC
TRBV9	TRBJ1-3	-	-	CASSVGTIQERNTIYF	TGTGCCAGCAGCGTAGGCACAATACAGGAGCGGAACACCATATATTTT
TRBV7-9	TRBJ1-1	-	-	CASNPPPGLNTEAFF	TGTGCCAGCAACCCCCCTCCGGGGCTGAACACTGAAGCTTTCTTT
TRBV20-1	TRBJ2-1	TRBD2	-	CSAPGGPYEQFF	TGCAGTGCGCCGGGGGGGCCCTATGAGCAGTTCTTC
TRBV3-1	TRBJ2-1	-	-	CASSQVWAQLNNEQFF	TGTGCCAGCAGCCAGGTATGGGCCCAACTTAACAATGAGCAGTTCTTC
TRBV5-1	TRBJ2-7	TRBD1	-	CASSADRVKGEQYF	TGCGCCAGCAGCGCCGACAGGGTTAAGGGCGAGCAGTACTTC
TRBV12-3/TRBV12-4	TRBJ2-5	-	-	CASSFQETQYF	TGTGCCAGCTCATTCCAAGAGACCCAGTACTTC
TRBV13	TRBJ2-7	-	-	CASSSDTTPYEQYF	TGTGCCAGCAGCTCCGACACCACACCCTACGAGCAGTACTTC
TRBV7-9	TRBJ1-5	TRBD1	-	CASSRDRVDQPQHF	TGTGCCAGCAGCCGTGACAGGGTAGATCAGCCCCAGCATTTT
TRBV20-1	TRBJ2-7	TRBD1	-	CSAARDRSSYEQYF	TGCAGTGCTGCACGGGACAGGTCCTCCTACGAGCAGTACTTC
TRBV4-3	TRBJ1-2	TRBD1	-	CASSQDWGQGGHGYTF	TGCGCCAGCAGCCAAGATTGGGGACAGGGAGGGCATGGCTACACCTTC
TRBV30	TRBJ1-5	-	-	CAWSVTAGQPQHF	TGTGCCTGGAGTGTAACGGCAGGGCAGCCCCAGCATTTT
TRBV12-3/TRBV12-4	TRBJ2-7	-	-	CASRSRRGAGEQYF	TGTGCCAGCAGAAGCCGTCGGGGGGCTGGCGAGCAGTACTTC
TRBV2	TRBJ1-2	-	-	CASSLVRVVDYGYTF	TGTGCCAGCAGCTTAGTCAGGGTGGTTGACTATGGCTACACCTTC
TRBV25-1	TRBJ2-3	TRBD2	once	CASSEGSGGPTTDTQYF	TGTGCCAGCAGTGAGGGTAGCGGGGGGCCCACCACAGATACGCAGTATTTT
TRBV12-3/TRBV12-4	TRBJ2-3	TRBD1	-	CASSRAGGRDTQYF	TGTGCCAGCTCGAGGGCAGGGGGCAGAGATACGCAGTATTTT
TRBV30	TRBJ2-7	-	-	CAWSGARGISSYEQYF	TGTGCCTGGAGTGGTGCGAGGGGCATCAGCTCCTACGAGCAGTACTTC
TRBV18	TRBJ1-6	-	-	CASSRDSNSPLHF	TGTGCCAGCTCACGTGACTCAAATTCACCCCTCCACTTT
TRBV7-2	TRBJ2-1	TRBD2	-	CASRKQSGSQYNEQFF	TGTGCCAGCAGGAAACAGAGCGGGAGTCAGTACAATGAGCAGTTCTTC
TRBV20-1	TRBJ1-5	TRBD1	-	CSAIIDRESQPQHF	TGCAGTGCTATTATTGACAGGGAGAGTCAGCCCCAGCATTTT
TRBV28	TRBJ2-1	TRBD2	once	CASSLGTSGALSYNEQFF	TGTGCCAGCAGTTTGGGGACTAGCGGGGCCCTCTCCTACAATGAGCAGTTCTTC
TRBV6-6	TRBJ1-2	TRBD1	-	CASSSGGLTLFYGYTF	TGTGCCAGCAGTTCAGGGGGACTCACCCTCTTCTATGGCTACACCTTC
TRBV18	TRBJ1-2	-	once	CASSPEDRGYGYTF	TGTGCCAGCTCACCTGAAGACAGAGGCTATGGCTACACCTTC
TRBV6-6	TRBJ1-2	-	-	CASTKGRDGYTF	TGTGCCAGCACGAAAGGGAGGGATGGCTACACCTTC
TRBV27	TRBJ1-6	TRBD1	-	CASGRRDRDNSPLHF	TGTGCCAGCGGACGTCGGGACAGGGATAATTCACCCCTCCACTTT
TRBV13	TRBJ2-7	-	few	CASSRNSYEQYF	TGTGCCAGCAGCCGGAACTCCTACGAGCAGTACTTC
TRBV4-1	TRBJ1-2	TRBD1	-	CASSHRNRGNYGYTF	TGCGCCAGCAGCCATCGCAACAGGGGGAACTATGGCTACACCTTC
TRBV20-1	TRBJ2-5	TRBD2	-	CSARDRLAGGPKTQYF	TGCAGTGCTAGAGATAGATTAGCGGGAGGGCCAAAGACCCAGTACTTC
TRBV18	TRBJ2-1	TRBD2	-	CASSYLGTSGGGNNEQFF	TGTGCCAGCTCATACCTCGGGACTAGCGGGGGCGGCAACAATGAGCAGTTCTTC
TRBV13	TRBJ1-2	-	-	CASSPPSGDGYTF	TGTGCCAGCAGCCCCCCGTCCGGGGATGGCTACACCTTC
TRBV2	TRBJ1-1	-	once	CASAGKTKAEAFF	TGTGCCAGCGCGGGGAAGACGAAGGCTGAAGCTTTCTTT
TRBV23-1	TRBJ1-1	TRBD1	-	CASSHWDRSFSIWNTEAFF	TGCGCCAGCAGTCATTGGGACAGGAGCTTTTCTATTTGGAACACTGAAGCTTTCTTT
TRBV4-3	TRBJ2-3	-	-	CASSQVSHSSTDTQYF	TGCGCCAGCAGCCAAGTTTCTCACAGCAGCACAGATACGCAGTATTTT
TRBV4-1	TRBJ1-5	-	once	CASSQGVNQPQHF	TGCGCCAGCAGCCAAGGAGTGAATCAGCCCCAGCATTTT
TRBV20-1	TRBJ2-7	TRBD2	-	CSARISGRAYEQYF	TGCAGTGCCCGGATTAGCGGGAGGGCCTACGAGCAGTACTTC
TRBV3-1	TRBJ1-6	TRBD1	-	CASSPAGGNSPLHF	TGTGCCAGCAGTCCCGCAGGGGGTAATTCACCCCTCCACTTT